These 32 T cell receptor beta chains originate from one sample sequenced in a study of cytomegalovirus exposure and HLA in healthy donors. The PCR made use of 60 Vbeta and 13 Jbeta primers. Data came from immunoSEQ multiplex PCR; TCRdb stores just in-frame clones and leaves some out. In the table there are about 160,000 clones, approximately 82% of which are singletons. Sequenced material: PBMCs. These TCRs come from a man aged 50-59 years in good health and CMV-seropositive.

The chain is built from TRBV7-9 and TRBJ2-1, with TRBD1 matching 11 bases. After removal of 11 bases from V and 5 bases from J, the junction contained 8 bases not matched to a gene. The length of the CDR3 is 14 residues. Germline CDR1 reads SEHNR; CDR2 reads FQNEAQ (reference sequence). CDR3 region: CAGVWGQGDNEQFF. CDR3 coding DNA: TGTGCCGGTGTTTGGGGACAGGGGGACAATGAGCAGTTCTTC. The full variable domain, in which reference TRBV7-9 and TRBJ2-1 provide the parts outside the CDR3, is DTGVSQNPRHKITKRGQNVTFRCDPISEHNRLYWYRQTLGQGPEFLTYFQNEAQLEKSRLLSDRFSAERPKGSFSTLEIQRTEQGDSAMYLCAGVWGQGDNEQFFGPGTRLTVL.

The chain couples TRBV4-1 to TRBJ2-1; D is perhaps TRBD2 (5 bases). The CDR3 covers 11 residues. Trimming left V 4 bases short and J 10 bases short, with 8 bases between. The V gene's germline CDR1 is MGHRA and CDR2 YSYEKL. CDR3 region: CASSRASEQFF. CDR3 DNA sequence: TGCGCCAGCAGCCGCGCTAGCGAGCAGTTCTTC.

This clone was seen more than once but under ten times. This chain's CDR3 is CASSELDTEAFF. The CDR3 region has the DNA TGTGCCAGCAGTGAGCTGGACACTGAAGCTTTCTTT. This rearrangement joins TRBV6-6 to TRBJ1-1; no reliable D call. In germline, CDR1 is MNHNY, CDR2 SVGAGI (reference sequence). The V end lost 5 bases, the J end lost 3 bases, and 7 bases lay between the germline ends. CDR3 size: 12 residues.

The chain combines TRBV19 with TRBJ1-1; the D gene is possibly TRBD1 (6 bases). The CDR3 extends over 13 amino acids. Looked up from germline, CDR1 is LNHDA and CDR2 is SQIVND (reference sequence). Trimming cost V 6 bases and J 9 bases, with 17 bases left between them. In nucleotides, the CDR3 is TGTGCCAGTAGGGCCGACCAGGGGAGCCAAGCTTTCTTT. Encoded protein: CASRADQGSQAFF.

Points on this clone: Relative to the germline gene, one junction end is altered; a read error may explain this. The sample has other DNA sequences that encode this CDR3 too. The chain joins TRBV11-2 to TRBJ2-1; 8 bases are a match to TRBD2. The CDR3 sequence is 15 residues long. Germline-derived CDR1 and CDR2 are SGHAT and FQNNGV. In nucleotides, the CDR3 is TGTGCCAGCAGCTTTGGACTAGCCTCCTACAATGAACAGTTCTTC. As protein: CASSFGLASYNEQFF.

The rearrangement joins TRBV27 to TRBJ2-5; the D gene is possibly TRBD1 (6 bases). V was cut by 7 bases and J by 4 bases, with 19 bases left in between. The CDR3 has 15 residues. Germline V gene lookup returns CDR1 MNHEY and CDR2 SMNVEV (reference sequence). The CDR3 protein is CASKGQLVGLETQYF. The CDR3 DNA reads as TGTGCCAGCAAAGGACAGTTGGTTGGATTAGAGACCCAGTACTTC.

This chain links TRBV7-2 with TRBJ2-3; 16 bases are a match to TRBD2. The CDR3 runs 17 residues. The germline CDR1 and CDR2 sequences are SGHTA and FQGNSA. Losses at the gene ends were 1 base for V and 8 bases for J; bases not matched to a gene: 6. For the CDR3, the DNA is TGTGCCAGCAGCTTAGGGGGACTAGCGGGGGGGCTGGGTACGCAGTATTTT. It specifies CASSLGGLAGGLGTQYF.

The V call is TRBV19, the J call TRBJ1-2, with D tentatively TRBD1 (5 bases). This CDR3 is built from 13 residues. Looked up from germline, CDR1 is LNHDA and CDR2 is SQIVND (reference sequence). V was clipped by 5 bases and J by 8 bases, with 15 bases between them. CDR3 in amino acids: CASSDLQGRGYTF. The CDR3 DNA is TGTGCCAGTAGTGACTTGCAGGGCAGGGGCTACACCTTC.

The chain couples TRBV11-3 to TRBJ1-1; D remains unclear. This CDR3 has 14 residues. Trimming removed 10 bases from V and 1 base from J, with 16 bases in between. Looked up from germline, CDR1 is SGHNT and CDR2 is YENEEA. Here the CDR3 DNA reads TGTGCCACCCAAAATGCAGGCCCGAACACTGAAGCTTTCTTT. Translated: CATQNAGPNTEAFF.

This clone has a handful of counts. The rearrangement links TRBV9 to TRBJ2-5, with 11 bases matching TRBD2. V was clipped by 4 bases and J by 4 bases; unmatched bases: 6. The germline V gene encodes CDR1 SGDLS and CDR2 YYNGEE. This CDR3 is built from 15 residues. The DNA for the CDR3 is TGTGCCAGCAGCTATAGCGGGAGGGCCATAGAGACCCAGTACTTC. Protein: CASSYSGRAIETQYF.

V and J are TRBV6-1 and TRBJ1-1; D gene uncertain. With 3 bases removed from V and 1 base from J, the gap between germline ends came to 6 bases. The CDR3 extends over 13 amino acids. Germline CDR1 and CDR2: MNHNS and SASEGT. For the CDR3, the DNA is TGTGCCAGCAGTGACAGGTGGAACACTGAAGCTTTCTTT. Protein: CASSDRWNTEAFF.

This clone was seen once. The rearrangement uses TRBV7-8 and TRBJ1-5; D might be TRBD1 (6 bases). The CDR3 has 16 amino acids. The germline gives CDR1 SGHVS, CDR2 FQNEAQ. Trimming took 0 bases from V and 6 from J, leaving 15 bases between them. CDR3 in DNA: TGTGCCAGCAGCTTAGCGGGGACAAGGGTGGGTCAGCCCCAGCATTTT. Encoded protein: CASSLAGTRVGQPQHF.

The rearrangement links TRBV5-6 to TRBJ2-7; 7 nucleotides line up with TRBD1. There are 15 residues in the CDR3. V lost 4 bases and J lost 2; bases outside the gene matches: 9. CDR1 SGHDT and CDR2 YYEEEE come from the germline V gene. CDR3: CASSIGQANAYEQYF. As DNA, the CDR3 is TGTGCCAGCAGCATTGGACAGGCTAACGCCTACGAGCAGTACTTC. The whole variable domain, filled in from reference TRBV5-6 and TRBJ2-7, reads DAGVTQSPTHLIKTRGQQVTLRCSPKSGHDTVSWYQQALGQGPQFIFQYYEEEERQRGNFPDRFSGHQFPNYSSELNVNALLLGDSALYLCASSIGQANAYEQYFGPGTRLTVT.

The rearrangement uses TRBV2 and TRBJ2-1, with TRBD1 matching over 7 bases. CDR3 length: 17 residues. The V gene end was trimmed by 7 bases and the J gene end by 5 bases; junction bases not matched to a gene: 17. CDR1 and CDR2 (germline): SNHLY, FYNNEI. This CDR3 is CASIGQAYKVQNNEQFF. The DNA for the CDR3 is TGTGCCAGCATTGGACAGGCTTATAAGGTTCAAAACAATGAGCAGTTCTTC.

The table lists this clone with a few counts. V and J are TRBV5-6 and TRBJ1-1; 8 bases fit TRBD1. Per germline, CDR1 SGHDT and CDR2 YYEEEE. The CDR3 is 17 amino acids. V shed 0 bases, J shed 4 bases, and the junction held 11 bases outside the gene matches. Written as DNA, the CDR3 is TGTGCCAGCAGCTTGGACAGGGGGGAGCCTTTGACCACTGAAGCTTTCTTT. Its protein product is CASSLDRGEPLTTEAFF.

This rearrangement joins TRBV15 to TRBJ2-3; the match to TRBD2 covers 7 bases. The CDR3 totals 15 residues. After removal of 4 bases from V and 2 bases from J, the junction contained 6 bases not matched to a gene. In germline, CDR1 is LNHNV, CDR2 YYDKDF (reference sequence). The CDR3 DNA reads as TGTGCCACCAGCAATCGGGGGGATTACACAGATACGCAGTATTTT. Protein product: CATSNRGDYTDTQYF.

The chain is built from TRBV18 and TRBJ2-2; no definite D call. The CDR3 runs 16 residues. The ends were cut back, 5 bases at V and 0 bases at J, with 13 bases in the middle. Germline CDR1 is KGHSH and CDR2 is LQKENI. The CDR3 sequence is CASSSNSFTNTGELFF. The DNA of the CDR3 is TGTGCCAGCTCATCGAACAGCTTTACGAACACCGGGGAGCTGTTTTTT. Variable domain in full (rest from reference TRBV18 and TRBJ2-2): NAGVMQNPRHLVRRRGQEARLRCSPMKGHSHVYWYRQLPEEGLKFMVYLQKENIIDESGMPKERFSAEFPKEGPSILRIQQVVRGDSAAYFCASSSNSFTNTGELFFGEGSRLTVL.

The chain employs TRBV15 and TRBJ2-1; 7 bases line up with TRBD2. V was clipped by 0 bases and J by 3 bases; unmatched bases: 5. CDR1 and CDR2 from the germline V gene are LNHNV and YYDKDF (reference sequence). The CDR3 covers 16 residues. This CDR3 reads CATSRDPSGDYNEQFF. CDR3 sequence (DNA): TGTGCCACCAGCAGAGATCCCAGCGGGGACTACAATGAGCAGTTCTTC.

The chain is built from TRBV7-6 and TRBJ2-2; TRBD2 might be the D (6 bases). The V gene's germline CDR1 is SGHVS and CDR2 FNYEAQ. The CDR3 extends over 17 amino acids. V was shortened by 4 bases and J by 2 bases, with 17 bases between the two germline ends. The CDR3 loop reads CASSSVTGTLNTGELFF. The CDR3 nucleotides are TGTGCCAGCAGCTCCGTGACCGGGACTCTTAACACCGGGGAGCTGTTTTTT.

The gene calls are TRBV5-4 and TRBJ1-2; no reliable D call. Germline V gene data show CDR1 as SGHNT and CDR2 as YYREEE (reference sequence). The V and J ends lost 1 base and 0 bases respectively, with 7 bases between them. The CDR3 spans 14 residues. The CDR3 sequence is CASSLTGTNYGYTF. The DNA of the CDR3 is TGTGCCAGCAGCTTGACTGGTACTAACTATGGCTACACCTTC.

The chain combines TRBV10-2 with TRBJ1-2; 10 nucleotides agree with TRBD1. J lost 4 bases, V lost 6 bases, and 14 bases had no gene match. CDR3 size: 17 residues. Germline-derived CDR1 and CDR2 are WSHSY and SAAADI. CDR3 in DNA: TGCGCCAGCAGCCGGCCGTTGACAGGGGGCCTCGGCTATGGCTACACCTTC. Its translation: CASSRPLTGGLGYGYTF.

V usage is TRBV10-2 and J usage is TRBJ1-1; TRBD1 might be the D (6 bases). V was cut by 6 bases and J by 6 bases, with 14 bases left in between. The CDR3 runs 13 residues. Looked up from germline, CDR1 is WSHSY and CDR2 is SAAADI. CDR3 bases: TGCGCCAGCAGGGACAGAGATAGCGCTGAAGCTTTCTTT. Residues: CASRDRDSAEAFF.

The chain joins TRBV11-3 to TRBJ1-1; D gene ambiguous. This CDR3 is 13 amino acids long. Germline V gene lookup returns CDR1 SGHNT and CDR2 YENEEA. The V gene lost 2 bases and the J gene lost 6 bases, with 10 bases spanning the gap. CDR3 sequence (DNA): TGTGCCAGCAGCTTATTCCCAACGGCTGAAGCTTTCTTT. Translating gives CASSLFPTAEAFF.

Concerning this clone: The junction differs from germline at one of its ends, possibly a read error. The chain employs TRBV7-2 and TRBJ2-5, with 8 bases lining up with TRBD2. The CDR3 is 14 residues long. Germline assignment: CDR1 SGHTA and CDR2 FQGNSA. The CDR3 region is CASSLAGLQETQYF. The CDR3 DNA sequence: TGTGCCAGCAGCCTAGCGGGCCTCCAAGAGACCCAGTACTTC.

In this sample, this clone turned up a few times. The chain uses TRBV9 and TRBJ1-4; possibly TRBD1 for D (5 bases). Trimming took off 0 bases at V and 1 base at J, with 16 bases between the two ends. CDR3 length equals 18 residues. Germline-derived CDR1 and CDR2 are SGDLS and YYNGEE. The CDR3 loop reads CASSVAQGGELTNEKLFF. For the CDR3, the DNA is TGTGCCAGCAGCGTAGCTCAGGGAGGGGAATTAACTAATGAAAAACTGTTTTTT.

The chain uses TRBV21-1 and TRBJ2-7; the table names TRBD2, a call not compared with the DNA. TRBV21-1 is listed as a pseudogene. CDR3 length equals 15 residues. This CDR3 reads CASSRRGTASYEQYF. CDR3 nucleotide sequence: TGTGCCAGCAGCCGGCGGGGCACAGCTTCCTACGAGCAGTACTTC.

The chain carries TRBV6-1 and TRBJ2-3; possibly TRBD2 for D (6 bases). This CDR3 contains 14 residues. Germline CDR1 reads MNHNS; CDR2 reads SASEGT. V was pared by 2 bases and J by 3 bases, with 9 bases between. CDR3 amino acids: CASSERRGTDTQYF. In DNA form, the CDR3 reads TGTGCCAGCAGTGAAAGGCGGGGTACAGATACGCAGTATTTT.

The V and J genes are TRBV11-2 and TRBJ1-3; D call uncertain. V lost 5 bases and J lost 5, with 13 bases in between. Germline V lookup: CDR1 SGHAT, CDR2 FQNNGV. There are 14 residues in the CDR3. The CDR3 coding sequence is TGTGCCAGCAGCACAACTCACAGTAGAAACACCATATATTTT. The encoded protein is CASSTTHSRNTIYF.

This clone was detected only once. This chain uses TRBV30 with TRBJ1-3; a possible D gene is TRBD1 (5 bases). Germline values: CDR1 GTSNPN, CDR2 SVGIG (reference sequence). The CDR3 loop spans 15 amino acids. V was shortened by 4 bases and J by 0 bases, with 13 bases between the two germline ends. The CDR3 here is CAWTLGDYSGNTIYF. CDR3 in DNA: TGTGCCTGGACCCTCGGGGACTACTCTGGAAACACCATATATTTT.

This clone was recorded a few times. The chain couples TRBV7-2 to TRBJ2-4; D might be TRBD2 (8 bases). CDR3 length: 14 amino acids. Trimming removed 5 bases at V and 9 bases at J, with 17 bases between. Germline CDR1 SGHTA, CDR2 FQGNSA. Here the CDR3 DNA reads TGTGCCAGCAGCCGGGGGGGAACAGGGGCCATTCAGTACTTC. Protein sequence: CASSRGGTGAIQYF.

The V call is TRBV27, the J call TRBJ1-4; 7 nucleotides agree with TRBD1. The CDR3 extends over 13 amino acids. Germline lookup yields CDR1 MNHEY and CDR2 SMNVEV (reference sequence). After removal of 8 bases from V and 7 bases from J, the junction contained 7 bases not matched to a gene. The CDR3 spells CASGYRGGEKLFF. DNA of the CDR3: TGTGCCAGCGGGTACAGGGGAGGTGAAAAACTGTTTTTT.

This clone was observed a handful of times. The rearrangement uses TRBV6-5 and TRBJ1-2; D possibly corresponds to TRBD1 (5 bases). The V and J ends lost 0 bases and 7 bases respectively, with 15 bases between them. This CDR3 has 15 residues. Germline V CDR1 and CDR2: MNHEY, SVGAGI. This chain's CDR3 is CASSYSTDSAIGYTF. Written as DNA, the CDR3 is TGTGCCAGCAGTTACTCGACTGACAGCGCTATTGGCTACACCTTC.